This TCR beta chain derives from a study of neurological immune-mediated disorders. This clonotype showed up just a few times. The time point: longitudinal time-point 1 (baseline). Germline V lookup: CDR1 SGHTA, CDR2 FQGNSA. The germline V and J ends were trimmed by 3 bases and 6 bases, with 18 bases remaining between them. This CDR3 is built from 16 residues. TCRdb called the 5' RACE reads again in MiXCR, with one record for every CDR3 protein. The sample comprises some 68,000 distinct CDR3 sequences, approximately 13% of which are singletons, and approximately 4.6% rests with the top ten. The sequenced sample was PBMCs. This TCR derives from a female donor with HTLV-1-associated myelopathy (HAM/TSP). V gene TRBV7-2 combines with J gene TRBJ2-1; D is possibly TRBD2 (7 bases). The CDR3 region has the DNA TGTGCCAGCAGCTTGGAGGGGAGGGGGTTCGGCAATGAGCAGTTCTTC. Residues: CASSLEGRGFGNEQFF.